This T cell receptor beta chain came from a study of post-analysis software for immune sequencing data. Germline lookup yields CDR1 SGHRS and CDR2 YFSETQ. This CDR3 comprises 15 residues. V was clipped by 0 bases and J by 5 bases; unmatched bases: 8. Each TCR beta cDNA library carried unique molecular identifiers. TCRdb re-called the PCR reads through MiXCR, storing one row per CDR3 protein. The sample carries 350,000 to 500,000 distinct CDR3 sequences, approximately 39% recorded once. General study findings and limits: Relative to controls, patients with multiple sclerosis showed significantly lower normalized Chao1 diversity. Comparison of patients with controls showed roughly five TRBV segments more frequent in patients, TRBV5-6, TRBV5-1 and TRBV20-1 among them.

To note about this clonotype: Its antigen is not identified.

The source material was blood. J is TRBJ2-7 and V is TRBV5-1; 7 bases align to TRBD2. The receptor's source is a girl aged 2-10 years with multiple sclerosis. CDR3 sequence: CASSLEGREVDEQYF. The CDR3 coding sequence is TGCGCCAGCAGCTTGGAGGGTCGGGAGGTGGACGAGCAGTACTTC. Supplemented by reference TRBV5-1 and TRBJ2-7, the full variable domain reads KAGVTQTPRYLIKTRGQQVTLSCSPISGHRSVSWYQQTPGQGLQFLFEYFSETQRNKGNFPGRFSGRQFSNSRSEMNVSTLELGDSALYLCASSLEGREVDEQYFGPGTRLTVT.